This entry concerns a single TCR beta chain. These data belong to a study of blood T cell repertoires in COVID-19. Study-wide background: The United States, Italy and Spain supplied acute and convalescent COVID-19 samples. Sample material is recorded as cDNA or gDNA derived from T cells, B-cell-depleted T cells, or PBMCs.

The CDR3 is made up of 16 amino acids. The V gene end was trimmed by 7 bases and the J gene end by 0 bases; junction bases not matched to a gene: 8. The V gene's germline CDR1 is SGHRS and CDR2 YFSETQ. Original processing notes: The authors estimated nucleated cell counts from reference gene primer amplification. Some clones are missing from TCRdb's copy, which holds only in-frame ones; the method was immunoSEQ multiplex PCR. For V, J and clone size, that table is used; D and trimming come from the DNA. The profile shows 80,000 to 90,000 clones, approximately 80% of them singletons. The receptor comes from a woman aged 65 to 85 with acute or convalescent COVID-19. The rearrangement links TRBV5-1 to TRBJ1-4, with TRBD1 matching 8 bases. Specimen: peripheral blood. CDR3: CASGQGIGPTNEKLFF. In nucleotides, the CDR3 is TGCGCCAGCGGACAGGGAATCGGTCCAACTAATGAAAAACTGTTTTTT.